This T cell receptor beta chain is drawn from a study of CXCR3-negative and CXCR3-positive naive CD8 T cells. Study observations and caveats: CXCR3-positive naive cells carried more hydrophobic TRB CDR3s than CXCR3-negative ones.

Germline assignment: CDR1 SGHVS and CDR2 FNYEAQ. The CDR3 has 16 residues. Phenotypically, naive CD8+ T cells corresponded to CD45RO-CCR7+CD27+CD95-. TRB cDNA was prepared as libraries by UMI-labeled 5' RACE. After re-calling the 5' RACE reads, TCRdb lists one entry per CDR3 protein, DNA absent. This sample's table has under 110,000 distinct CDR3 sequences. On this clonotype: Its matching antigen is unknown.

V usage is TRBV7-6 and J usage is TRBJ2-5; checking the TCRdb D call of TRBD1 is not possible without DNA. This clonotype was obtained from a human donor in good health. Some clones in this sample may be carry-over from other donors' samples. Source material: naive CXCR3+ CD8+ T cells from blood. The subset was: CD45RO-CCR7+CD27+CD95- naive CD8+ T cells expressing CXCR3 (TNR3+). The CDR3 here is CSSSPSSGRIGETQYF.